What follows is one T cell receptor (beta chain) and its context. Subsets obtained from CD4+ cells comprised CD45RA+ naive and CD45RA-negative memory cells. This entry belongs to a study of shared clonotypes between healthy human individuals. Study background: Each donor's CD4 naive and CD4 memory cells filled three plates apiece, CD8 naive two, and CD8 memory one.

Here immunoSEQ multiplex PCR was the method, and the copy in TCRdb shows in-frame clones only, minus some. The sample shows hundreds of thousands of clones, roughly 78% of them seen only once. This CDR3 is built from 17 residues. CDR1 and CDR2 (germline): LNHDA, SQIVND (reference sequence). Unmatched junction bases numbered 17, after V lost 7 bases and J lost 7 bases. The chain carries TRBV19 and TRBJ1-4; TRBD1 aligns across 8 bases. The origin of this receptor is a woman younger than 45 in good health. The sequencing sample was made of memory CD4+ T cells sorted from blood. The subset: CD45RA-negative fraction. CDR3 coding DNA: TGTGCCAGTATGACAAGGGGCAGGGGGCGCTTCGGTGAAAAACTGTTTTTT. It yields the protein CASMTRGRGRFGEKLFF.